This T cell receptor (beta chain) was recovered during a study of blood T cells in healthy people across ages. This clonotype was recorded a few times. Its antigen remains unidentified. The germline V and J ends were trimmed by 0 bases and 0 bases, with 9 bases remaining between them. The CDR3 runs to 15 residues. Germline V gene data show CDR1 as MNHNY and CDR2 as SVGAGI (reference sequence). Study-wide points: Percentage of naive T cells showed a strong correlation with TCR beta diversity.

PCR was performed a second time for roughly 7 to 12 cycles using a sample-barcoded 5' primer and a J-beta primer mix. TCRdb passed the 5' RACE reads through MiXCR, listing each CDR3 protein once. Among 1.5 million to 2 million distinct CDR3 sequences listed, around 42% were seen once. V is TRBV6-6 and J is TRBJ2-7; D remains ambiguous. This TCR came from a human donor in good health. The sequencing input was blood. CDR3 DNA: TGTGCCAGCAGTTACTCGAATGCAGTCTCCTACGAGCAGTACTTC. Amino acid sequence: CASSYSNAVSYEQYF.